Below, 4 T cell receptor beta chains from the same sample are listed, as sequenced in a study of cytomegalovirus exposure and HLA in healthy donors. Clones were read by immunoSEQ multiplex PCR, and TCRdb kept only the in-frame ones, dropping some. The sample has about 140,000 clones, about 87% seen once. Sequenced input: PBMCs. These receptors originate from a man aged 18 to 29 in good health and CMV-seropositive.

The chain recombines TRBV27 with TRBJ2-5; D might be TRBD1 (6 bases). The CDR3 has 14 amino acids. In germline, CDR1 is MNHEY, CDR2 SMNVEV (reference sequence). The V gene lost 5 bases and the J gene lost 3 bases, with 13 bases spanning the gap. Here the CDR3 reads CASSPYRAKETQYF. The CDR3 DNA reads TGTGCCAGCAGTCCATACAGGGCAAAAGAGACCCAGTACTTC.

This chain uses TRBV19 with TRBJ1-1, with 7 bases identical to TRBD1. In germline, CDR1 is LNHDA, CDR2 SQIVND (reference sequence). V gave up 4 bases and J gave up 11 bases; unmatched junction bases: 7. This CDR3 has 12 residues. For the CDR3, the DNA is TGTGCCAGTAGTACACGACAGGGTAACGCTTTCTTT. This encodes CASSTRQGNAFF. Complete variable domain (other parts from reference TRBV19 and TRBJ1-1): DGGITQSPKYLFRKEGQNVTLSCEQNLNHDAMYWYRQDPGQGLRLIYYSQIVNDFQKGDIAEGYSVSREKKESFPLTVTSAQKNPTAFYLCASSTRQGNAFFGQGTRLTVV.

This chain connects TRBV5-1 to TRBJ1-1; 9 nucleotides line up with TRBD1. The CDR3 runs 14 residues. V shed 0 bases, J shed 10 bases, and the junction held 7 bases outside the gene matches. Per the germline V gene, CDR1 is SGHRS and CDR2 is YFSETQ. Here the CDR3 reads CASSLGTGERGAFF. The CDR3 DNA reads TGCGCCAGCAGCTTGGGGACAGGGGAAAGGGGAGCTTTCTTT.

This rearrangement joins TRBV6-1 to TRBJ2-7; D possibly corresponds to TRBD1 (5 bases). CDR3 length: 11 residues. Per germline, CDR1 MNHNS and CDR2 SASEGT. Trimming took off 6 bases at V and 3 bases at J, with 6 bases between the two ends. CDR3 sequence reads: CASRDNYEQYF. CDR3 in DNA: TGTGCCAGCAGGGACAACTACGAGCAGTACTTC.